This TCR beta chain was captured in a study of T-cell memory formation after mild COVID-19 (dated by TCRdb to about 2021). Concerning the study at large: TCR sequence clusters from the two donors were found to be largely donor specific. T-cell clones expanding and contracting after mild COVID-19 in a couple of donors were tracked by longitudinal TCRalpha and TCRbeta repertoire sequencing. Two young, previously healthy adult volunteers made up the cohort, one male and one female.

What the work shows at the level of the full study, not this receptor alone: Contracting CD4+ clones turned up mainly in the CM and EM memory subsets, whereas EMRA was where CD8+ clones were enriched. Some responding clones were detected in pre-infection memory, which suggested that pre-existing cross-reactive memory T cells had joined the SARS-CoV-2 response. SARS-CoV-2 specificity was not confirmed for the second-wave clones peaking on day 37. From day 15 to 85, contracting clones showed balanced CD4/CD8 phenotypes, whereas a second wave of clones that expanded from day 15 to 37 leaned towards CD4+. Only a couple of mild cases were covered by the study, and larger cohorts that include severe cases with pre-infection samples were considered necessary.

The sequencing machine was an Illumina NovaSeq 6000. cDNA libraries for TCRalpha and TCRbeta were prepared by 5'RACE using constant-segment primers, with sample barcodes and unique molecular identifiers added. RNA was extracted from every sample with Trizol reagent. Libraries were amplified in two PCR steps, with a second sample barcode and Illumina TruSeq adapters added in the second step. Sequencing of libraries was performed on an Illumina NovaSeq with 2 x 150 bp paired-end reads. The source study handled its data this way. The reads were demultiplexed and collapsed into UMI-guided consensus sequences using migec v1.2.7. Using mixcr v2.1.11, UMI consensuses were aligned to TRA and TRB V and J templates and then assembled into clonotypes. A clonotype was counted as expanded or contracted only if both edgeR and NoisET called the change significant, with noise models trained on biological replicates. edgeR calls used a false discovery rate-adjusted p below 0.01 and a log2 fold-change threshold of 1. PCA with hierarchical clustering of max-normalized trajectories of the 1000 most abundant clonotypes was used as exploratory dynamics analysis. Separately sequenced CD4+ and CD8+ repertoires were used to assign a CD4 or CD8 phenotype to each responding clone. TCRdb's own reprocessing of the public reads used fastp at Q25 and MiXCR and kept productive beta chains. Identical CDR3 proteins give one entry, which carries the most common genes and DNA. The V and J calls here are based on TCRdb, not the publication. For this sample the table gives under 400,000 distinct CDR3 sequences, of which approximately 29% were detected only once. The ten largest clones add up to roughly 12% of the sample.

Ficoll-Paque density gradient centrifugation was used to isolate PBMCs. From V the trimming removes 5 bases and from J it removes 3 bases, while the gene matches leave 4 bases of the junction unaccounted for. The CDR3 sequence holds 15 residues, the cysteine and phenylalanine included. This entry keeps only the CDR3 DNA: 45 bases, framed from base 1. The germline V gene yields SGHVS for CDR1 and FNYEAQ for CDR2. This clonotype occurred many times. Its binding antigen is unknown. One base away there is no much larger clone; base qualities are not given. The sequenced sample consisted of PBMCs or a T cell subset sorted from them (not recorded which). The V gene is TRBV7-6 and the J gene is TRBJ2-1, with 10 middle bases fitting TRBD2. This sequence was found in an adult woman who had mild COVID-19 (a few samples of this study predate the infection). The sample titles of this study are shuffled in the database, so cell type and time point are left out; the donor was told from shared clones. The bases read TGTGCCAGCAGCCCAAGGACTAGCGGCTACAATGAGCAGTTCTTC. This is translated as CASSPRTSGYNEQFF.